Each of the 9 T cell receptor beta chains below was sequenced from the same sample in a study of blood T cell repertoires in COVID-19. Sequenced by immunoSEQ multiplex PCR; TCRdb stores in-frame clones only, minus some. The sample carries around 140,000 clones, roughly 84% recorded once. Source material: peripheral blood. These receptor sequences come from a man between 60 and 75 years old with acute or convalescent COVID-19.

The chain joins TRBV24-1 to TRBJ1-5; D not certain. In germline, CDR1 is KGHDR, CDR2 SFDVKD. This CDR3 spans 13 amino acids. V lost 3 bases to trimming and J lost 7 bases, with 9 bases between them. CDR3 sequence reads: CATSDERLQPQHF. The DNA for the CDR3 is TGTGCCACCAGTGATGAGAGGCTCCAGCCCCAGCATTTT.

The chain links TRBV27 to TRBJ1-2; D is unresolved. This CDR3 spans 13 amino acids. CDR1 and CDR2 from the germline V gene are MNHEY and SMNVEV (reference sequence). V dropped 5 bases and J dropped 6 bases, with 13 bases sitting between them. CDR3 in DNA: TGTGCCAGCAGTCCCGACCGGAGAGATGGCTACACCTTC. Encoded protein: CASSPDRRDGYTF.

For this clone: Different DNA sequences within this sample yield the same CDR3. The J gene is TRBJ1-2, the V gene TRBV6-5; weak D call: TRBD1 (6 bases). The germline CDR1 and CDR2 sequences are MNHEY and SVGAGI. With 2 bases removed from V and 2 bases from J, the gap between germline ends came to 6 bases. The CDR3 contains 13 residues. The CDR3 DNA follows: TGTGCCAGCAGTTACGACAGGAACTATGGCTACACCTTC. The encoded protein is CASSYDRNYGYTF.

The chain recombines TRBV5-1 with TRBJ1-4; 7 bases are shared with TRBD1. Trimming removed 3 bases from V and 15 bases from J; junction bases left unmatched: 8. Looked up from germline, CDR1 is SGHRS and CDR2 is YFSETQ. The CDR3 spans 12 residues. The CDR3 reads CASSSYTGEMFF. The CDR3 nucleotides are TGCGCCAGCAGCTCTTATACAGGGGAAATGTTTTTT. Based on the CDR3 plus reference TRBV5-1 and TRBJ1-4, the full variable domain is KAGVTQTPRYLIKTRGQQVTLSCSPISGHRSVSWYQQTPGQGLQFLFEYFSETQRNKGNFPGRFSGRQFSNSRSEMNVSTLELGDSALYLCASSSYTGEMFFGSGTQLSVL.

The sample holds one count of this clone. CDR3 DNA: TGTGCCAGCAGCCTAAAGGGACTAGGAAGCGAGACCCAGTACTTC. The encoded protein is CASSLKGLGSETQYF. The V and J genes are TRBV3-1 (or the pseudogene TRBV3-2) and TRBJ2-5, with 8 positions matching TRBD2. V lost 4 bases to trimming and J lost 5 bases; unmatched junction nucleotides: 9. The CDR3 length is 15 residues. Germline CDR1 and CDR2: LGHDT and YNNKEL (reference sequence).

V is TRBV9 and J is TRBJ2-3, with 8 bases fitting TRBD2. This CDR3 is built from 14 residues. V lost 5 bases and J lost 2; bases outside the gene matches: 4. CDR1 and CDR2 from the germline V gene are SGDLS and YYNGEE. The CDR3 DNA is TGTGCCAGCAGAGAACTAGCGGCCACAGATACGCAGTATTTT. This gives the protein CASRELAATDTQYF.

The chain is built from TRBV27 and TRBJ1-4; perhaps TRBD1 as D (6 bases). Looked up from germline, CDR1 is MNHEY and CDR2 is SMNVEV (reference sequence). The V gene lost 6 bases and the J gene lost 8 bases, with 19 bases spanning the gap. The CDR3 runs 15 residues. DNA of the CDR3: TGTGCCAGCAGGAGGGACCGCAGGGGTGACGAAAAACTGTTTTTT. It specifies CASRRDRRGDEKLFF.

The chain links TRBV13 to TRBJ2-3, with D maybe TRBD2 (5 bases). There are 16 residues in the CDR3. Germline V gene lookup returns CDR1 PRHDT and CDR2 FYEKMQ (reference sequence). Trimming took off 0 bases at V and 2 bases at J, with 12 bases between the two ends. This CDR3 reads CASSLGASHITDTQYF. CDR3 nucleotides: TGTGCCAGCAGCTTAGGTGCTAGCCACATCACAGATACGCAGTATTTT.

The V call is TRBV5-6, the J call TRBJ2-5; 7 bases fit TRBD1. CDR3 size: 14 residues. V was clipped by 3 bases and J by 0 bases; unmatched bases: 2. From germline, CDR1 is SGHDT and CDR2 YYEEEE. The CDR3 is CASSSGTDQETQYF. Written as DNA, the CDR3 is TGTGCCAGCAGCTCCGGGACAGACCAAGAGACCCAGTACTTC. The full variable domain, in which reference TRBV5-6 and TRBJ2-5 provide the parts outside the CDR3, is DAGVTQSPTHLIKTRGQQVTLRCSPKSGHDTVSWYQQALGQGPQFIFQYYEEEERQRGNFPDRFSGHQFPNYSSELNVNALLLGDSALYLCASSSGTDQETQYFGPGTRLLVL.